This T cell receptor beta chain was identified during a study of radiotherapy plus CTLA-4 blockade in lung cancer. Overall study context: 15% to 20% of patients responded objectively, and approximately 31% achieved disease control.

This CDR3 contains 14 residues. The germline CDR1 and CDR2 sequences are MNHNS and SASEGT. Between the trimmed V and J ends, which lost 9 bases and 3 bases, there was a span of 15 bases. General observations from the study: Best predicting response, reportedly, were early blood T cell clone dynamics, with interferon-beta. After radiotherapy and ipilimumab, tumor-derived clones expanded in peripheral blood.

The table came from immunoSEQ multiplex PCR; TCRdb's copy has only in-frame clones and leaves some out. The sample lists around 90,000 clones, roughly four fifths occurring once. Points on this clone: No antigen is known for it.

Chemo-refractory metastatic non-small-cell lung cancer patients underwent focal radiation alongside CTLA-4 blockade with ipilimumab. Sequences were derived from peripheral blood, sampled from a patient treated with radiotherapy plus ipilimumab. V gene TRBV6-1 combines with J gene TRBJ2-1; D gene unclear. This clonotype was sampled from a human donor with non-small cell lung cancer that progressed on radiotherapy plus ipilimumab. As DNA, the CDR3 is TGTGCCAGTCAACCCCATTGGGACTACAATGAGCAGTTCTTC. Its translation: CASQPHWDYNEQFF.